One TCR beta chain is described in this entry. Its antigen is undetermined. CDR3 length: 12 amino acids. The germline CDR1 and CDR2 sequences are SGHTS and YDEGEE. V was clipped by 3 bases and J by 12 bases, with 16 bases between them. The sample originates from a study of T cell responses to AZD1222 COVID-19 vaccine. Turning to the study itself: Pooled in the analysis were second doses at about 4 or about 12 weeks.

The study's findings and limits: CD4 TCRs linked to vaccination spanned spike, dominating at 160-218 and 743-854. Variant regions that are unmutated are reportedly the target of nearly half of spike-specific TCRs. Clonal diversity may have been underestimated, and the donors were mostly white British, with more females than males.

Only in-frame clones appear in the TCRdb table, and some are missing; sequencing was by immunoSEQ multiplex PCR. The sample yields about 97,000 clones, around nine tenths seen once. The specimen comprised peripheral blood, sampled on day 0 of AZD1222 vaccination. This TCR came from an adult in good health. The rearrangement joins TRBV5-8 to TRBJ2-7, with D perhaps matching TRBD1 or TRBD2 (5 bases each). CDR3 DNA sequence: TGTGCCAGCAGCTACCGGGACGGCCTCTCGTACTTC. The encoded protein is CASSYRDGLSYF. Filled out from reference TRBV5-8 and TRBJ2-7, the complete variable domain reads EAGVTQSPTHLIKTRGQQATLRCSPISGHTSVYWYQQALGLGLQFLLWYDEGEERNRGNFPPRFSGRQFPNYSSELNVNALELEDSALYLCASSYRDGLSYFGPGTRLTVT.